This T cell receptor (beta chain) was retrieved from a study of shared clonotypes between healthy human individuals. Genomic DNA of every subset was divided equally among multiple immunoSEQ plates. Method: immunoSEQ multiplex PCR; TCRdb's copy keeps in-frame clones and lacks some. Of around 2,000,000 clones in the sample, 90% to 95% were seen once. Points on this clone: The antigen is undetermined. The identical CDR3 is also encoded by other nucleotide sequences in the sample.

The CDR3 runs to 13 residues. Germline values: CDR1 KGHSH, CDR2 LQKENI. Trimming removed 6 bases at V and 3 bases at J, with 11 bases between. Study conclusions and caveats: When naive CD4 clonotypes were compared across a handful of donors, around 5% were shared. Memory subsets had estimated richness that was generally smaller than that of naive subsets.

The specimen sequenced was naive CD4+ T cells sorted from blood. Subset specified: CD45RA+ positively selected. The sequence was collected from a man aged 18 to 29 in good health. The chain combines TRBV18 with TRBJ1-1, with D tentatively TRBD1 (6 bases). As DNA, the CDR3 is TGTGCCAGCTCGAGAAACAGGGACACTGAAGCTTTCTTT. This gives the protein CASSRNRDTEAFF. Complete variable domain (other parts from reference TRBV18 and TRBJ1-1): NAGVMQNPRHLVRRRGQEARLRCSPMKGHSHVYWYRQLPEEGLKFMVYLQKENIIDESGMPKERFSAEFPKEGPSILRIQQVVRGDSAAYFCASSRNRDTEAFFGQGTRLTVV.